This TCR beta chain came from a study of blood T cell repertoires in COVID-19 (dated by TCRdb to the early 2020s). As for the study more broadly: Samples covering the acute and convalescent phases of COVID-19 were provided by collaborators in the United States, Italy and Spain. Subjects who had been exposed to COVID-19, were actively infected with it, or had recovered from it provided the deeply sampled blood TCRbeta repertoires that made up the dataset. The repertoires were made available in a free public database intended to serve as a resource for research on the immune response to SARS-CoV-2. Samples came from the ongoing ImmuneRACE study (first 160 participants) plus 1,254 subjects from 6 global collaborators. The sample metadata nearly always contained a de-identified subject ID, COVID-19 status, age in years and sex. The prospective study material was composed of cDNA or gDNA derived from T cells, B-cell-depleted T cells, or PBMCs. Where HLA class I and class II types were available, the types were taken from metadata supplied by the sample provider, not from assay-based typing.

The paper's findings and limits, for the study overall: The quantity of clinical and demographic metadata differed by source and by participant and was supplied without curation.

The immunoSEQ Assay, a bias-controlled multiplex PCR, was used to amplify TCRbeta CDR3 regions from genomic DNA. From the authors' description of their analysis: Nucleated cell counts per sample were estimated from amplification of reference gene primers within the assay. To quantify the absolute abundance of each unique TCRbeta CDR3 rearrangement, sequence reads were collapsed and filtered. For each sample, productive Simpson clonality was calculated as the square root of Simpson's diversity index across productive rearrangements. TCRdb carries this immuneACCESS record with in-frame sequences only. Its versions omit some clonotypes, under half of them owing to an unresolved V gene in the studies checked, with the rest unexplained. V and J calls and clone size come straight from that table; D and trimming were deduced from the DNA. The sample includes 150,000 to 200,000 clones, with 92% observed a single time. 4.8% of the sample is held by the ten biggest clonotypes.

Clipping removes 6 bases from V and 4 bases from J, with 9 as the unmatched junction base count. The germline V gene (reference sequence) gives CDR1 as LNHDA and CDR2 as SQIVND. Including cysteine and phenylalanine, the CDR3 has 15 amino acids. CDR3 DNA is the only sequence kept; it has 45 bases, read in frame from the first base. A note on this clone: Its antigen is unknown. Base-call qualities are not available, and no considerably larger clone is one nucleotide away.

One collaborating source in Seattle enrolled patients during active infection and followed them longitudinally through the course of disease. Whole blood was collected in K2EDTA tubes by collaborating institutions according to the institutions' own protocols. For TCRbeta analysis, collaborator samples were shipped as frozen whole blood, as isolated PBMCs, or as DNA extracted from either sample type. The sequenced material came from peripheral blood. The chain is encoded by TRBV19 joined to TRBJ2-1; 7 bases in between match TRBD2. This sequence originates from a young man with COVID-19, enrolled during active disease. In nucleotides, the sequence is TGTGCCAGTAGCCCACGGGGGGACCGATACAATGAGCAGTTCTTC. Protein translation: CASSPRGDRYNEQFF. The entire variable domain, with the stretches around the CDR3 drawn from the reference TRBV19 and TRBJ2-1 proteins, is DGGITQSPKYLFRKEGQNVTLSCEQNLNHDAMYWYRQDPGQGLRLIYYSQIVNDFQKGDIAEGYSVSREKKESFPLTVTSAQKNPTAFYLCASSPRGDRYNEQFFGPGTRLTVL.